The 7 T cell receptor beta chains given below trace back to one sample, sequenced in a study of T-cell memory formation after mild COVID-19 (dated by TCRdb to 2020 to 2022). To prepare the library, 5' RACE was applied. Sequencing was carried out with an Illumina NovaSeq 6000. TCRdb reanalyzed the raw reads on its own, using fastp at Q25 for trimming and MiXCR for clone calling, and kept in-frame beta chains. Rows with a matching CDR3 protein are joined into one entry that keeps the most common DNA and genes. In all, the sample holds roughly 300,000 distinct CDR3 sequences, and 8.2% of those were seen once. The ten largest clones add up to approximately 22% of the sample. Material for sequencing was PBMCs or a T cell subset sorted from them (not recorded which). These receptors originate from a man between 18 and 35 years old who had mild COVID-19 (a few samples of this study predate the infection). The sample titles of this study are shuffled in the database, so cell type and time point are left out; the donor was told from shared clones.

This clonotype was counted ten times or more. V is TRBV7-2 and J is TRBJ1-1, with 7 bases identical to TRBD1. The V gene end was trimmed by 5 bases and the J gene end by 6 bases; junction bases not matched to a gene: 12. Germline-derived CDR1 and CDR2 are SGHTA and FQGNSA. The length of the CDR3 is 15 residues. This chain's CDR3 is CASSPYTGTDSEAFF. The CDR3 region has the DNA TGTGCCAGCAGCCCTTATACCGGGACAGATTCTGAAGCTTTCTTT.

The table lists this clonotype with a few counts. The V gene is TRBV4-2, the J gene TRBJ1-4; D is undetermined. V lost 2 bases, J lost 8 bases, and 15 bases lay in between. The germline gives CDR1 LGHNA, CDR2 YNFKEQ. The CDR3 loop spans 15 amino acids. CDR3 residues: CASSQLEGIGEKLFF. CDR3 in DNA: TGTGCCAGCAGCCAACTTGAAGGGATAGGCGAAAAACTGTTTTTT.

The sample holds a few counts of this clonotype. The chain has TRBV6-1 and TRBJ1-3; no definite D call. The CDR3 has 13 residues. The germline V and J ends were trimmed by 7 bases and 4 bases, with 11 bases remaining between them. CDR1 is MNHNS and CDR2 is SASEGT in the germline V gene. The CDR3 loop reads CASIPGVGNTIYF. The CDR3 DNA follows: TGTGCCAGCATACCTGGGGTCGGAAACACCATATATTTT.

This clonotype was seen more than once but under ten times. The chain carries TRBV5-5 and TRBJ2-3, with 9 bases identical to TRBD2. CDR1 and CDR2 (germline): SGHKS, YYEKEE (reference sequence). V gave up 4 bases and J gave up 4 bases; unmatched junction bases: 4. There are 14 residues in the CDR3. The CDR3 sequence: CASSERTSADTQYF. Here the CDR3 DNA reads TGTGCCAGCAGCGAGAGGACTAGCGCAGATACGCAGTATTTT.

The rearrangement uses TRBV13 and TRBJ2-7; maybe TRBD2 (5 bases). CDR1 PRHDT and CDR2 FYEKMQ come from the germline V gene (reference sequence). The ends were cut back, 8 bases at V and 3 bases at J, with 14 bases in the middle. The CDR3 contains 13 residues. CDR3 DNA sequence: TGTGCCAGCGGAAGAAGCCGGGACTACGAGCAGTACTTC. Translated: CASGRSRDYEQYF.

This clonotype occurred many times. The chain is built from TRBV2 and TRBJ2-7, with no clear D. V was pared by 3 bases and J by 3 bases, with 12 bases between. The CDR3 has 14 amino acids. CDR1 and CDR2 from the germline V gene are SNHLY and FYNNEI. The CDR3 reads CASSDYVLGYEQYF. The CDR3, as DNA: TGTGCCAGCAGTGACTACGTATTGGGCTACGAGCAGTACTTC.

This clonotype was picked up many times. The rearrangement links TRBV6-2 or TRBV6-3 to TRBJ2-1; D is ambiguous. V was clipped by 0 bases and J by 0 bases, with 6 bases between them. The CDR3 consists of 15 residues. CDR1 and CDR2 (germline): MNHEY, SVGEGT. DNA of the CDR3: TGTGCCAGCAGTTACTCCCTAAGCTCCTACAATGAGCAGTTCTTC. It encodes CASSYSLSSYNEQFF.